The 20 T cell receptor beta chains given below trace back to one sample, sequenced in a study of T cells expressing NK-cell markers. TCRdb re-called the 5' RACE reads, yielding one record per CDR3 amino acid sequence without DNA. The sample includes about 150,000 distinct CDR3 sequences. Input material: blood T cells: a sorted CD56 or NKG2C T cell subset, CD4+ or CD8+ T cells, or bulk PBMC T cells (not recorded which). The receptors here all came from a man younger than 35 in good health.

The chain links TRBV7-9 to TRBJ2-3. CDR1 and CDR2 (germline): SEHNR, FQNEAQ (reference sequence). The CDR3 loop spans 13 amino acids. The CDR3 sequence: CASSPFRADTQYF.

The chain recombines TRBV3-1 with TRBJ1-2; TCRdb names TRBD1, which stays unverified in the absence of DNA. The CDR3 loop spans 15 amino acids. CDR1 and CDR2 (germline): LGHDT, YNNKEL (reference sequence). This CDR3 is CASSQAGQGADGYTF. The whole variable domain, remainder taken from reference TRBV3-1 and TRBJ1-2, is DTAVSQTPKYLVTQMGNDKSIKCEQNLGHDTMYWYKQDSKKFLKIMFSYNNKELIINETVPNRFSPKSPDKAHLNLHINSLELGDSAVYFCASSQAGQGADGYTFGSGTRLTVV.

The chain joins TRBV30 to TRBJ1-1. Germline CDR1 is GTSNPN and CDR2 is SVGIG (reference sequence). The CDR3 is made up of 12 amino acids. CDR3 in amino acids: CAWSGRGPEAFF.

The rearrangement uses TRBV6-5 and TRBJ2-1. CDR1 is MNHEY, CDR2 SVGAGI, per germline. The CDR3 totals 14 residues. CDR3 in amino acids: CASSLSGIGDEQFF.

The rearrangement links TRBV15 to TRBJ2-1. Germline V gives CDR1 LNHNV, CDR2 YYDKDF (reference sequence). This CDR3 is built from 12 residues. CDR3 region: CASAGSYNEQFF.

The CDR3 sequence is CASSLDGDRGTYEQYF. The chain links TRBV7-2 to TRBJ2-7; TCRdb designates TRBD1, a call that cannot be tested without DNA. The germline V gene encodes CDR1 SGHTA and CDR2 FQGNSA. CDR3 length equals 16 residues.

The rearrangement joins TRBV12-3 or TRBV12-4 to TRBJ2-7. The CDR3 consists of 12 residues. The CDR3 spells CASSLSQYEQYF.

The chain is built from TRBV27 and TRBJ2-1. The CDR3 has 14 residues. Germline V CDR1 and CDR2: MNHEY, SMNVEV (reference sequence). The CDR3 spells CASIRENSYNEQFF.

This chain links TRBV11-2 with TRBJ2-3; TCRdb indicates TRBD2, and absent DNA this call remains unverified. CDR3 size: 13 residues. Germline V gene sequence: CDR1 SGHAT, CDR2 FQNNGV. The CDR3: CASGLARTDTQYF.

The rearrangement links TRBV4-1 to TRBJ1-2; the TCRdb call, TRBD1, lacks DNA for checking. The CDR3 is made up of 17 amino acids. Per the germline V gene, CDR1 is MGHRA and CDR2 is YSYEKL. This chain's CDR3 is CASSQVPGEAFDYGYTF.

The chain combines TRBV29-1 with TRBJ2-6. CDR3 length: 14 amino acids. Germline CDR1 and CDR2: SQVTM and ANQGSEA. The CDR3 here is CSVLGTSGANVLTF.

The rearrangement joins TRBV27 to TRBJ2-3; TCRdb reports TRBD1, a call that lacks DNA to check it against. The CDR3 is 13 residues long. CDR1 and CDR2 (germline): MNHEY, SMNVEV (reference sequence). CDR3 sequence: CASSVNVPDTQYF.

J is TRBJ2-7 and V is TRBV7-6; TCRdb gives TRBD1 as the D gene, but with no DNA this cannot be confirmed. The CDR3 is 14 residues long. Germline lookup yields CDR1 SGHVS and CDR2 FNYEAQ. CDR3 protein: CASSLLGSGGEQYF.

V gene TRBV3-2 combines with J gene TRBJ2-2. TRBV3-2 is reported as a pseudogene. The CDR3 is made up of 13 amino acids. CDR3: CASNPGLTGELFF.

The rearrangement uses TRBV20-1 and TRBJ1-5; TCRdb lists TRBD1, though no DNA is available to test this call. The CDR3 loop spans 16 amino acids. CDR1 DFQATT and CDR2 SNEGSKA come from the germline V gene (reference sequence). This chain's CDR3 is CSARDRDRGPNQPQHF.

The CDR3 loop reads CATSETGQFNYGYTF. This chain uses TRBV24-1 with TRBJ1-2; TCRdb outputs TRBD1, but without DNA this stays unchecked. Per germline, CDR1 KGHDR and CDR2 SFDVKD. The CDR3 has 15 residues.

The chain has TRBV7-9 and TRBJ2-3; TCRdb outputs TRBD2, but without DNA this stays unchecked. The CDR3 is 16 residues long. CDR1 SEHNR and CDR2 FQNEAQ come from the germline V gene (reference sequence). CDR3 protein: CASSAHPGLITDTQYF. Combining the CDR3 with reference TRBV7-9 and TRBJ2-3 gives the whole variable domain DTGVSQNPRHKITKRGQNVTFRCDPISEHNRLYWYRQTLGQGPEFLTYFQNEAQLEKSRLLSDRFSAERPKGSFSTLEIQRTEQGDSAMYLCASSAHPGLITDTQYFGPGTRLTVL.

The V call is TRBV7-9, the J call TRBJ1-1. The CDR3 runs 11 residues. The V gene's germline CDR1 is SEHNR and CDR2 FQNEAQ (reference sequence). The CDR3 sequence is CAIEGTTEAFF. Full variable domain (remainder filled in from reference TRBV7-9 and TRBJ1-1): DTGVSQNPRHKITKRGQNVTFRCDPISEHNRLYWYRQTLGQGPEFLTYFQNEAQLEKSRLLSDRFSAERPKGSFSTLEIQRTEQGDSAMYLCAIEGTTEAFFGQGTRLTVV.

This chain uses TRBV7-9 with TRBJ2-2; TCRdb's D call, TRBD1, is unchecked because there is no DNA. Germline loops: CDR1 SEHNR, CDR2 FQNEAQ (reference sequence). This CDR3 has 16 amino acids. The CDR3 reads CASSERDSANTGELFF. Filled out from reference TRBV7-9 and TRBJ2-2, the complete variable domain reads DTGVSQNPRHKITKRGQNVTFRCDPISEHNRLYWYRQTLGQGPEFLTYFQNEAQLEKSRLLSDRFSAERPKGSFSTLEIQRTEQGDSAMYLCASSERDSANTGELFFGEGSRLTVL.

V is TRBV12-3 or TRBV12-4 and J is TRBJ2-7; with no DNA, the TCRdb D assignment of TRBD2 cannot be verified. The CDR3 is made up of 13 amino acids. CDR3 protein: CASSLGTPQEQYF.